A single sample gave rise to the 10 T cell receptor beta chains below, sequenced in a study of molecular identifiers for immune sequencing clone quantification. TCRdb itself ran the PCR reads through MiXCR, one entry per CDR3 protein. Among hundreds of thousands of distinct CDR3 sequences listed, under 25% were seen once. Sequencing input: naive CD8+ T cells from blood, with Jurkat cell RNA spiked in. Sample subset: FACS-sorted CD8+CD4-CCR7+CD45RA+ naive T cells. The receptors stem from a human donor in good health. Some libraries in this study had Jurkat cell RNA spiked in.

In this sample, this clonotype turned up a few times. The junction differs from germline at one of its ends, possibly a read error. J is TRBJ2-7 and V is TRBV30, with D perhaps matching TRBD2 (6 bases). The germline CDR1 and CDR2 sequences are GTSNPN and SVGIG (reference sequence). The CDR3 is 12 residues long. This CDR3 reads CAWRGASYEQYF. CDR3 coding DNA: TGTGCGTGGAGGGGTGCCTCCTACGAGCAGTACTTC.

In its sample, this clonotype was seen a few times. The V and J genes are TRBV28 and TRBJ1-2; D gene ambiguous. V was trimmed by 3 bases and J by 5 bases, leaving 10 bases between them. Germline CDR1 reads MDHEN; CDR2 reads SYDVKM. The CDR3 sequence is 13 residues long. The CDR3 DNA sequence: TGTGCCAGCAGTTTGCAGGTGGGGTATGGCTACACCTTC. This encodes CASSLQVGYGYTF.

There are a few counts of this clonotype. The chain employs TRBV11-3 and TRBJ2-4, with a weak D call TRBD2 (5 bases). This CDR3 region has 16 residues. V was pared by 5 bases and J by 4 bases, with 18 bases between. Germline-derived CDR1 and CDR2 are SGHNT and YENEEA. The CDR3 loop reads CASSAELGSGKNIQYF. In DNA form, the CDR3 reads TGTGCCAGCAGCGCCGAGTTAGGATCGGGGAAAAACATTCAGTACTTC.

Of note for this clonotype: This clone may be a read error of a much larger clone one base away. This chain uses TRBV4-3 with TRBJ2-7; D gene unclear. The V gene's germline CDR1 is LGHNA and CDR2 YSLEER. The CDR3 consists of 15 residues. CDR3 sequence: CASSKERPGSYEQYF. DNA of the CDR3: TGCGCCAGCAGCAAAGAACGTCCGGGTTCTTACGAGCAGTACTTC.

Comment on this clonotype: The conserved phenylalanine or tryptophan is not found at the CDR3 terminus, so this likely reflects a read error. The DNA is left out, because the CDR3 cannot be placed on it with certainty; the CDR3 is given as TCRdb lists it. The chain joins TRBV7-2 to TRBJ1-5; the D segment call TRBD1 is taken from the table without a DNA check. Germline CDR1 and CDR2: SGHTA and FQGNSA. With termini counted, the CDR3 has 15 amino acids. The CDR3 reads CASSLVRDSNQPPPL.

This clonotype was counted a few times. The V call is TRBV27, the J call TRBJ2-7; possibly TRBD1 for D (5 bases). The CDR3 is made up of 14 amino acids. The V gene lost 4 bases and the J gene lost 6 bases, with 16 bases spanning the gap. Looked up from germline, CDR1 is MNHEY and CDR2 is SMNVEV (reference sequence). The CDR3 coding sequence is TGTGCCAGCAGTTCCTTAGGGGCCCCGAGCGAGCAGTACTTC. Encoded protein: CASSSLGAPSEQYF.

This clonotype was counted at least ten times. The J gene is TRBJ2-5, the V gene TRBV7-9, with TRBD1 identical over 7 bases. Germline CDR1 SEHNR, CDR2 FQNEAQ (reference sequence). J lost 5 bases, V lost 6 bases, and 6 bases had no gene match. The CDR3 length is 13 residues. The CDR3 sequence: CASRRQGLETQYF. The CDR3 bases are TGTGCCAGCAGGAGACAGGGTTTGGAGACCCAGTACTTC.

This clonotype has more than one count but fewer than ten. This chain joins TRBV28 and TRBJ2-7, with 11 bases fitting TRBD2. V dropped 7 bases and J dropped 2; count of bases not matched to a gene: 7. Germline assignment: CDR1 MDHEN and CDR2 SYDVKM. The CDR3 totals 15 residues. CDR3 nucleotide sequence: TGTGCCAGCACCCGGGGACTAGCGGACACCTACGAGCAGTACTTC. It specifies CASTRGLADTYEQYF.

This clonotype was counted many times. The CDR3 DNA reads TGCAGCGTTGTCGGATCCGGGGAGCTGTTTTTT. It codes for CSVVGSGELFF. This sequence joins TRBV29-1 and TRBJ2-2; D remains unclear. CDR1 and CDR2 (germline): SQVTM, ANQGSEA. This CDR3 has 11 amino acids. The germline V and J ends were trimmed by 4 bases and 6 bases, with 6 bases remaining between them.

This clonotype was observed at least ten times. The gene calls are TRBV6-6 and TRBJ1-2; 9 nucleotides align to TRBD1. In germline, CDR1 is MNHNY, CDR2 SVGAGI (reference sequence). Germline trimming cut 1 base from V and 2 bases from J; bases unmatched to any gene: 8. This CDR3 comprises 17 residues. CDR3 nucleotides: TGTGCCAGCAGTTACTGGGACAGGGAGGTCAGAAACTATGGCTACACCTTC. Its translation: CASSYWDREVRNYGYTF.